Here is one TCR beta chain with its context. Its specificity is not known. These data come from a study of spatial heterogeneity in lung cancer. Study-wide context: PBMC collected at follow-up were sequenced when available, a median of about 2 years after resection. Overall study results and limits: Ubiquitous, expanded tumor-derived TCRs were more frequently observed in blood at resection than at follow-up.

Sample time point: blood at routine non-recurrence follow-up after resection. TCRs were sequenced from unsorted whole RNA of tumor, nontumor lung or PBMC. The CDR3 is 13 residues long. The germline CDR1 and CDR2 sequences are MNHNY and SVGAGI (reference sequence). Losses at the gene ends were 7 bases for V and 8 bases for J; bases not matched to a gene: 6. Every cDNA TCR molecule received its own unique molecular identifier. One entry per CDR3 protein, called by TCRdb with MiXCR from the 5' RACE reads. Here the sample spans about 120,000 distinct CDR3 sequences, roughly 10% being singletons. V gene TRBV6-6 combines with J gene TRBJ2-4; 9 nucleotides align to TRBD1. This receptor was obtained from a female donor with early-stage non-small cell lung cancer. Sequenced material: PBMCs, taken at follow-up. In DNA form, the CDR3 reads TGTGCCAGCACCGGGGACAGGGCGTACATTCAGTACTTC. Amino acids: CASTGDRAYIQYF.